This TCR beta chain was recorded in a study of T cell changes during pregnancy in multiple sclerosis. Here immunoSEQ multiplex PCR was the method, and the copy in TCRdb shows in-frame clones only, minus some. The sample holds about 62,000 clones; nearly 90% are singletons and the top ten take 2% to 3%. Trimming pared 3 bases from V and 1 base from J, leaving 8 bases between. The V gene's germline CDR1 is LNHDA and CDR2 SQIVND (reference sequence). The CDR3 is made up of 14 amino acids. The specimen comprised peripheral blood, sampled in the first trimester of pregnancy. The chain recombines TRBV19 with TRBJ2-3; D unresolved. This receptor was taken from a female donor with multiple sclerosis, enrolled in a pregnancy study. Here the CDR3 DNA reads TGTGCCAGTAGTATTCGCGGTGGCACAGATACGCAGTATTTT. Translating it yields CASSIRGGTDTQYF.